These 30 T cell receptor beta chains share one sample of origin, sequenced in a study of Graves' ophthalmopathy and Graves' hyperthyroidism. Amplifying from RNA transcripts, the study obtained TCR beta CDR3 regions. HTBI-primed first-round RT-PCR preceded second-round multiplex PCR. TCRdb processed the multiplex PCR reads anew with MiXCR; each CDR3 protein has one entry. The sample comprises roughly 300,000 distinct CDR3 sequences, 17% of which are singletons, and approximately 13% rests with the top ten. Material: peripheral blood. These receptors originate from an adult man with Graves' ophthalmopathy.

Many counts were recorded for this clonotype. CDR3 protein: CASSQWTSREYEQYF. The CDR3 region has the DNA TGCGCCAGCAGCCAATGGACTAGCCGCGAATACGAGCAGTACTTC. The chain employs TRBV5-1 and TRBJ2-7; 8 positions agree with TRBD2. V lost 4 bases to trimming and J lost 4 bases; unmatched junction nucleotides: 10. The CDR3 has 15 amino acids. Germline assignment: CDR1 SGHRS and CDR2 YFSETQ.

This clonotype was counted many times. This chain joins TRBV28 and TRBJ2-5, with a possible D match to TRBD1 (5 bases). This CDR3 has 14 residues. In germline, CDR1 is MDHEN, CDR2 SYDVKM. The ends were cut back, 4 bases at V and 5 bases at J, with 14 bases in the middle. The CDR3 coding sequence is TGTGCCAGCAGTTGGACACTCCGGTGGGAGACCCAGTACTTC. It codes for CASSWTLRWETQYF. The complete variable domain, with remaining parts taken from reference TRBV28 and TRBJ2-5, reads DVKVTQSSRYLVKRTGEKVFLECVQDMDHENMFWYRQDPGLGLRLIYFSYDVKMKEKGDIPEGYSVSREKKERFSLILESASTNQTSMYLCASSWTLRWETQYFGPGTRLLVL.

This clonotype was picked up many times. The gene calls are TRBV15 and TRBJ2-2; D not resolved. CDR3 size: 13 residues. V shed 7 bases and J shed 6 bases, with 12 bases lying between them. Germline CDR1 and CDR2: LNHNV and YYDKDF (reference sequence). The CDR3 loop is CATTIRFPGELFF. DNA for the CDR3: TGTGCCACCACGATAAGGTTTCCCGGGGAGCTGTTTTTT.

In its sample, this clonotype was seen many times. The gene calls are TRBV30 and TRBJ1-5; D might be TRBD1 (6 bases). Trimming left V 1 base short and J 5 bases short, with 12 bases between. Germline CDR1 reads GTSNPN; CDR2 reads SVGIG (reference sequence). The CDR3 loop spans 14 amino acids. The CDR3 region has the DNA TGTGCCTGGAGTGGTCCGGACAGAGATCAGCCCCAGCATTTT. It yields the protein CAWSGPDRDQPQHF.

The table lists this clonotype with many counts. The CDR3 loop reads CASSDSDSIYQPQHF. The CDR3 coding sequence is TGTGCCAGTAGTGATAGTGACAGCATATATCAGCCCCAGCATTTT. The V and J genes are TRBV19 and TRBJ1-5; weak D call: TRBD1 (5 bases). The CDR3 is 15 amino acids. The V end lost 5 bases, the J end lost 5 bases, and 16 bases lay between the germline ends. Germline V gives CDR1 LNHDA, CDR2 SQIVND (reference sequence).

The chain uses TRBV20-1 and TRBJ1-2; D is uncertain. V dropped 6 bases and J dropped 2 bases, with 13 bases sitting between them. Germline V CDR1 and CDR2: DFQATT, SNEGSKA (reference sequence). The CDR3 length is 13 residues. The CDR3 DNA sequence: TGCAGTGCCAGCCGATCGGGGAACTATGGCTACACCTTC. It specifies CSASRSGNYGYTF.

This clonotype has ten or more counts. This CDR3 is CASSLEWSGSYEQYF. The CDR3 coding sequence is TGTGCCAGCAGCTTAGAGTGGTCGGGCTCCTACGAGCAGTACTTC. The rearrangement links TRBV11-2 to TRBJ2-7; no clear D gene. Trimming cost V 0 bases and J 0 bases, with 9 bases left between them. CDR1 SGHAT and CDR2 FQNNGV come from the germline V gene. The length of the CDR3 is 15 residues.

Only a few counts were recorded for this clonotype. Being one base from a much bigger clone, this may be a read error. This chain uses TRBV5-1 with TRBJ2-5; 10 nucleotides line up with TRBD2. Germline-derived CDR1 and CDR2 are SGHRS and YFSETQ. The CDR3 sequence is 16 residues long. CDR3 sequence reads: CASSARLAGRGETLYF. CDR3 coding DNA: TGCGCCAGCAGCGCCAGACTAGCGGGTCGTGGAGAGACCCTGTACTTC.

In its sample, this clonotype was seen many times. This rearrangement joins TRBV7-9 to TRBJ1-1; D is uncertain. The CDR3 length is 14 residues. Germline assignment: CDR1 SEHNR and CDR2 FQNEAQ (reference sequence). V shed 1 base and J shed 5 bases, with 11 bases lying between them. CDR3: CASSLEGLGTEAFF. DNA of the CDR3: TGTGCCAGCAGCTTAGAAGGGTTGGGGACTGAAGCTTTCTTT.

This clonotype has at least ten counts. J is TRBJ1-6 and V is TRBV20-1, with D possibly TRBD1 on 6 matching bases. This CDR3 has 16 residues. V lost 1 base to trimming and J lost 8 bases, with 18 bases between them. Germline CDR1 reads DFQATT; CDR2 reads SNEGSKA (reference sequence). CDR3: CSARANRDGGDSPLHF. The CDR3 bases are TGCAGTGCTAGAGCTAACAGGGACGGTGGGGATTCACCCCTCCACTTT.

Many counts were recorded for this clonotype. V usage is TRBV2 and J usage is TRBJ1-2; TRBD1 agrees at 8 bases. Germline CDR1 reads SNHLY; CDR2 reads FYNNEI. Trimming at V came to 7 bases and at J to 3 bases, leaving 4 bases not matched to a gene. CDR3 size: 13 residues. CDR3: CASTRDRHYGYTF. In DNA, the CDR3 is TGTGCCAGCACCAGGGACAGGCACTATGGCTACACCTTC.

This chain joins TRBV29-1 and TRBJ2-2; 14 bases map to TRBD2. CDR3 length equals 16 residues. J gave up 4 bases and V 7 bases, and 8 bases lay outside the gene matches. Germline CDR1 reads SQVTM; CDR2 reads ANQGSEA. The CDR3 coding sequence is TGCAGCGCCCGACTAGCGGGAGGGCCGGGCACCGGGGAGCTGTTTTTT. Translation: CSARLAGGPGTGELFF.

The sample holds many counts of this clonotype. V and J are TRBV7-8 and TRBJ2-4, with 8 bases matching TRBD1. CDR3 length: 17 residues. Germline CDR1 and CDR2: SGHVS and FQNEAQ. The ends lost 6 bases at V and 1 base at J; junction bases unmatched: 11. CDR3 residues: CASSLDRGFWAKNIQYF. CDR3 coding DNA: TGTGCCAGCAGTCTTGACAGGGGTTTTTGGGCCAAAAACATTCAGTACTTC.

This clonotype has ten or more counts. The V and J genes are TRBV6-5 and TRBJ2-5; no reliable D call. Germline assignment: CDR1 MNHEY and CDR2 SVGAGI. The CDR3 contains 12 residues. V was clipped by 7 bases and J by 5 bases, with 11 bases between them. This chain's CDR3 is CASKLTPETQYF. The DNA for the CDR3 is TGTGCCAGCAAACTTACGCCCGAGACCCAGTACTTC.

This clonotype has at least ten counts. The rearrangement uses TRBV24-1 and TRBJ1-1; no reliable D call. The CDR3 contains 13 residues. The V gene's germline CDR1 is KGHDR and CDR2 SFDVKD. Trimming left V 0 bases short and J 1 base short, with 2 bases between. CDR3 in amino acids: CATSDLGNTEAFF. As DNA, the CDR3 is TGTGCCACCAGTGATTTGGGGAACACTGAAGCTTTCTTT.

This clonotype has just one count. The chain joins TRBV4-1 to TRBJ2-7, with 7 positions matching TRBD1. The CDR3 loop spans 17 amino acids. V lost 1 base and J lost 6; bases outside the gene matches: 15. Germline-derived CDR1 and CDR2 are MGHRA and YSYEKL. CDR3 residues: CASSQARGQIFPIEQYF. The CDR3 DNA follows: TGCGCCAGCAGCCAAGCGAGGGGACAGATATTTCCTATCGAGCAGTACTTC.

The V gene is TRBV20-1, the J gene TRBJ2-7, with 8 positions matching TRBD2. Germline V CDR1 and CDR2: DFQATT, SNEGSKA (reference sequence). CDR3 size: 15 residues. Trimming at V came to 3 bases and at J to 4 bases, leaving 11 bases not matched to a gene. The CDR3 coding sequence is TGCAGTGCTAGGGCCGAGGGAGCGGGAGTATACGAGCAGTACTTC. Protein sequence: CSARAEGAGVYEQYF.

The V gene is TRBV12-3 or TRBV12-4, the J gene TRBJ2-7; 9 bases are shared with TRBD2. V lost 6 bases and J lost 4; bases outside the gene matches: 4. There are 13 residues in the CDR3. CDR3 in amino acids: CASSAGGWYEQYF. The CDR3 bases are TGTGCCAGCAGCGCGGGAGGGTGGTACGAGCAGTACTTC.

Concerning this clonotype itself: This may be a read error: a much more frequent sequence differs by one nucleotide. The CDR3 carries no conserved terminal phenylalanine or tryptophan, so it likely arises from a read error. The DNA of the CDR3 is TGCAGCGCCGACAGGGGCGGAACCGGGGAGCTGTTTCTT. Its protein product is CSADRGGTGELFL. The rearrangement joins TRBV29-1 to TRBJ2-2, with 8 nucleotides matching TRBD1. Trimming at V came to 7 bases and at J to 5 bases, leaving 6 bases not matched to a gene. This CDR3 is 13 amino acids long. CDR1 and CDR2 (germline): SQVTM, ANQGSEA.

This clonotype was counted between two and nine times. The chain uses TRBV6-1 and TRBJ2-5, with D perhaps TRBD2 (7 bases). Germline CDR1 MNHNS, CDR2 SASEGT. The CDR3 length is 16 residues. The ends were cut back, 8 bases at V and 3 bases at J, with 22 bases in the middle. This CDR3 is CASGGGRGADKETQYF. The CDR3 bases are TGTGCCAGCGGGGGGGGACGGGGGGCCGATAAAGAGACCCAGTACTTC.

There are many counts of this clonotype. V and J are TRBV5-1 and TRBJ2-2, with 8 bases matching TRBD1. Germline V gene data show CDR1 as SGHRS and CDR2 as YFSETQ. Losses at the gene ends were 4 bases for V and 13 bases for J; bases not matched to a gene: 9. CDR3 length: 13 amino acids. The CDR3: CASSPSQGDGLFF. CDR3 sequence (DNA): TGCGCCAGCAGCCCGTCACAGGGGGACGGGCTGTTTTTT.

There are a few counts of this clonotype. The V gene is TRBV24-1, the J gene TRBJ2-5; TRBD1 agrees at 9 bases. CDR3 length: 19 amino acids. V lost 2 bases, J lost 4 bases, and 16 bases stayed unmatched. Germline CDR1 reads KGHDR; CDR2 reads SFDVKD. Written as DNA, the CDR3 is TGTGCCACCAGTGATTCCCAAACCACCCGGACAGGGGAAGGAGAGACCCAGTACTTC. As protein: CATSDSQTTRTGEGETQYF.

This clonotype was seen repeatedly, ten times or more. The V gene is TRBV19, the J gene TRBJ2-5, with a weak D call TRBD1 (5 bases). The ends were cut back, 4 bases at V and 4 bases at J, with 10 bases in the middle. Germline lookup yields CDR1 LNHDA and CDR2 SQIVND (reference sequence). The CDR3 has 13 residues. The CDR3 reads CASSKTEGETQYF. DNA of the CDR3: TGTGCCAGTAGTAAGACAGAAGGAGAGACCCAGTACTTC.

This clonotype was detected many times. The V call is TRBV6-1, the J call TRBJ1-2; D is ambiguous. V shed 2 bases and J shed 2 bases, with 12 bases lying between them. Germline CDR1 and CDR2: MNHNS and SASEGT. CDR3 length: 15 residues. The CDR3 region is CASSERRQRNYGYTF. As DNA, the CDR3 is TGTGCCAGCAGTGAAAGGCGACAACGGAACTATGGCTACACCTTC.

This clonotype was seen repeatedly, ten times or more. V and J are TRBV12-3 or TRBV12-4 and TRBJ2-7, with TRBD2 matching over 8 bases. J lost 0 bases, V lost 4 bases, and 5 bases had no gene match. CDR3 length: 15 residues. CDR3 amino acids: CASSSTAGVSYEQYF. The DNA for the CDR3 is TGTGCCAGCAGTTCCACAGCGGGGGTCTCCTACGAGCAGTACTTC.

This clonotype was recorded at least ten times. The chain combines TRBV6-2 or TRBV6-3 with TRBJ2-7; D perhaps matches TRBD2 (6 bases). Trimming removed 10 bases from V and 7 bases from J, with 23 bases in between. Germline V CDR1 and CDR2: MNHEY, SVGEGT. The CDR3 extends over 14 amino acids. CDR3 sequence: CAIWTPGLTKEQYF. The DNA for the CDR3 is TGTGCCATTTGGACTCCGGGACTGACTAAAGAGCAGTACTTC.

This clonotype has a count of ten or more. The J gene is TRBJ2-5, the V gene TRBV11-2, with unresolved D. The CDR3 has 13 amino acids. Per the germline V gene, CDR1 is SGHAT and CDR2 is FQNNGV. Trimming took off 5 bases at V and 5 bases at J, with 12 bases between the two ends. Written as DNA, the CDR3 is TGTGCCAGCAGCCGACGGTCGACGGAGACCCAGTACTTC. Its translation: CASSRRSTETQYF. The entire variable domain, with the rest obtained from reference TRBV11-2 and TRBJ2-5, is as follows: EAGVAQSPRYKIIEKRQSVAFWCNPISGHATLYWYQQILGQGPKLLIQFQNNGVVDDSQLPKDRFSAERLKGVDSTLKIQPAKLEDSAVYLCASSRRSTETQYFGPGTRLLVL.

This clonotype was recorded many times. The chain recombines TRBV15 with TRBJ2-5, with a possible D match to TRBD2 (6 bases). This CDR3 contains 13 residues. Germline loops: CDR1 LNHNV, CDR2 YYDKDF (reference sequence). Trimming pared 10 bases from V and 4 bases from J, leaving 16 bases between. Written as DNA, the CDR3 is TGTGCCAGCGGGGAAAGCGCAGGAGAGACCCAGTACTTC. Its translation is CASGESAGETQYF.

There are many counts of this clonotype. V is TRBV28 and J is TRBJ2-5; TRBD1 agrees at 7 bases. This CDR3 is 15 amino acids long. Losses at the gene ends were 6 bases for V and 3 bases for J; bases not matched to a gene: 10. The germline V gene encodes CDR1 MDHEN and CDR2 SYDVKM. CDR3 in amino acids: CASSSPSGTEETQYF. CDR3 nucleotides: TGTGCCAGCAGCTCACCCTCCGGGACAGAAGAGACCCAGTACTTC.

Many counts were recorded for this clonotype. The chain couples TRBV20-1 to TRBJ1-2; weak D call: TRBD1 (5 bases). Germline CDR1 DFQATT, CDR2 SNEGSKA (reference sequence). V dropped 0 bases and J dropped 4 bases, with 15 bases sitting between them. The CDR3 contains 15 residues. The CDR3 bases are TGCAGTGCTAGAGATATTACCGAGGGGACCTATGGCTACACCTTC. Encoded protein: CSARDITEGTYGYTF.